These 9 T cell receptor beta chains came from one sample sequenced in a study. TCRdb re-called the 5' RACE reads with MiXCR, one entry per CDR3 protein. The sample carries roughly 58,000 distinct CDR3 sequences, 20% recorded once. Treg sorting used a CD4+CD25+CD127-/low gate. Sample: tumor-infiltrating Tregs sorted from the breast tumor. These receptors were collected from a female donor with breast cancer.

This clonotype was seen a handful of times. The gene calls are TRBV20-1 and TRBJ2-1; D not certain. Germline CDR1 reads DFQATT; CDR2 reads SNEGSKA (reference sequence). CDR3 length equals 12 residues. Trimming removed 1 base from V and 5 bases from J, with 6 bases in between. Written as DNA, the CDR3 is TGCAGTGCTAGAGGGGTAAACAATGAGCAGTTCTTC. Protein: CSARGVNNEQFF.

The table lists this clonotype with a few counts. The rearrangement uses TRBV4-1 and TRBJ1-3; the D is unclear. This CDR3 has 15 residues. Germline assignment: CDR1 MGHRA and CDR2 YSYEKL. Trimming pared 0 bases from V and 6 bases from J, leaving 12 bases between. CDR3 DNA sequence: TGCGCCAGCAGCCAAGAGAAAGGATGGGTAAACACCATATATTTT. It encodes CASSQEKGWVNTIYF.

The chain joins TRBV2 to TRBJ2-5, with 13 bases matching TRBD2. The CDR3 has 14 residues. V trimming: 6 bases; J trimming: 7 bases; junction bases outside the gene matches: 5. Germline CDR1 SNHLY, CDR2 FYNNEI. The CDR3: CASRGTSGMGTQYF. DNA of the CDR3: TGTGCCAGCAGGGGGACTAGCGGGATGGGGACCCAGTACTTC. The whole variable domain, remainder taken from reference TRBV2 and TRBJ2-5, is EPEVTQTPSHQVTQMGQEVILRCVPISNHLYFYWYRQILGQKVEFLVSFYNNEISEKSEIFDDQFSVERPDGSNFTLKIRSTKLEDSAMYFCASRGTSGMGTQYFGPGTRLLVL.

This clonotype was observed at least ten times. The V call is TRBV2, the J call TRBJ1-4; 10 bases line up with TRBD1. In germline, CDR1 is SNHLY, CDR2 FYNNEI. The length of the CDR3 is 15 residues. The ends lost 7 bases at V and 5 bases at J; junction bases unmatched: 7. The chain's CDR3 is CASNRDRGPNEKLFF. CDR3 in DNA: TGTGCCAGCAACCGGGACAGGGGCCCCAATGAAAAACTGTTTTTT.

The chain carries TRBV20-1 and TRBJ1-3; the match to TRBD1 covers 7 bases. After removal of 4 bases from V and 0 bases from J, the junction contained 6 bases not matched to a gene. Germline CDR1 and CDR2: DFQATT and SNEGSKA (reference sequence). The length of the CDR3 is 15 residues. Here the CDR3 reads CSATRQGNSGNTIYF. In DNA, the CDR3 is TGCAGTGCTACAAGACAGGGTAACTCTGGAAACACCATATATTTT.

The rearrangement uses TRBV24-1 and TRBJ1-2; D gene ambiguous. The germline V gene has CDR1 KGHDR and CDR2 SFDVKD. V was shortened by 4 bases and J by 2 bases, with 19 bases between the two germline ends. The CDR3 loop spans 17 amino acids. CDR3 residues: CATSDARTGSTNYGYTF. The CDR3 DNA reads as TGTGCCACCAGTGACGCCCGGACGGGGAGTACCAACTATGGCTACACCTTC.

This clonotype was observed a few times. The chain links TRBV12-3 or TRBV12-4 to TRBJ2-1, with 8 bases fitting TRBD2. Trimming cost V 4 bases and J 1 base; bases outside gene matches: 3. CDR3 length: 15 amino acids. The CDR3 loop is CASSSLAGSYNEQFF. The CDR3 nucleotides read TGTGCCAGCAGTTCCCTAGCGGGTTCCTACAATGAGCAGTTCTTC.

As to this clonotype: This may be a read error: a much more frequent sequence differs by one nucleotide. The genes are TRBV20-1 and TRBJ2-1; no reliable D call. The CDR3 covers 11 residues. Per germline, CDR1 DFQATT and CDR2 SNEGSKA (reference sequence). The CDR3 nucleotides are TGCAGGGCCTTAAAGGAAGGCGAGCAGTTCTTC. This codes for CRALKEGEQFF.

A few counts support this clonotype. The chain has TRBV11-1 and TRBJ2-1; D unclear. Germline V gene lookup returns CDR1 SGHAT and CDR2 FQDESV (reference sequence). CDR3 length: 12 residues. V was trimmed by 5 bases and J by 5 bases, leaving 7 bases between them. CDR3 sequence reads: CASSLTDNEQFF. The DNA for the CDR3 is TGTGCCAGCAGCCTTACAGACAATGAGCAGTTCTTC.